The 17 T cell receptor beta chains given below trace back to one sample, sequenced in a study of shared clonotypes between healthy human individuals. Measured with immunoSEQ multiplex PCR; TCRdb has only the in-frame clones, and not every one. The table shows some 1.4 million clones, with approximately 96% occurring only once. Material: naive CD4+ T cells sorted from blood. Subset in this sample: CD45RA+ positively selected. These receptors originate from a man aged 25-45 years in good health.

The chain has TRBV7-6 and TRBJ2-5, with 10 positions matching TRBD1. The J segment lost 5 bases and the V segment lost 2 bases, leaving 11 bases of the junction unmatched. The V gene's germline CDR1 is SGHVS and CDR2 FNYEAQ. CDR3 length: 17 residues. CDR3: CASSLNVRQGARETQYF. For the CDR3, the DNA is TGTGCCAGCAGCTTAAACGTCCGACAGGGGGCACGGGAGACCCAGTACTTC.

This clone was detected once. This sequence joins TRBV10-3 and TRBJ2-1; weak D call: TRBD2 (6 bases). CDR3 length equals 12 residues. The V end lost 6 bases, the J end lost 12 bases, and 15 bases lay between the germline ends. Germline-derived CDR1 and CDR2 are ENHRY and SYGVKD. DNA of the CDR3: TGTGCCATCAGCCCCGGGGGTACGGGGCAGTTCTTC. Translated: CAISPGGTGQFF.

This clone has only one observation. J is TRBJ1-4 and V is TRBV29-1; D not resolved. In germline, CDR1 is SQVTM, CDR2 ANQGSEA. This CDR3 spans 12 amino acids. V dropped 7 bases and J dropped 3 bases, with 9 bases sitting between them. CDR3 amino acids: CSASWANEKLFF. In nucleotides, the CDR3 is TGCAGCGCCTCGTGGGCTAATGAAAAACTGTTTTTT.

This chain joins TRBV6-6 and TRBJ2-3; D gene ambiguous. The ends were cut back, 8 bases at V and 0 bases at J, with 15 bases in the middle. CDR1 is MNHNY, CDR2 SVGAGI, per germline (reference sequence). The CDR3 sequence is 15 residues long. CDR3: CASWVGRLSTDTQYF. In nucleotides, the CDR3 is TGTGCCAGCTGGGTGGGCCGTCTCAGCACAGATACGCAGTATTTT.

The rearrangement links TRBV18 to TRBJ2-7; 9 bases match TRBD1. Germline CDR1 is KGHSH and CDR2 is LQKENI. The CDR3 is made up of 14 amino acids. V shed 3 bases and J 4 bases; nucleotides not matched to a gene: 4. This CDR3 is CASSPGTGHYEQYF. In DNA form, the CDR3 reads TGTGCCAGCTCACCCGGGACAGGGCATTACGAGCAGTACTTC.

The chain combines TRBV11-3 with TRBJ2-7, with D perhaps assigned TRBD1 or TRBD2 (6 bases each). The CDR3 contains 13 residues. V was pared by 0 bases and J by 6 bases, with 9 bases between. From germline, CDR1 is SGHNT and CDR2 YENEEA. CDR3 residues: CASSLDPGAEQYF. The CDR3 bases are TGTGCCAGCAGCTTAGATCCGGGGGCCGAGCAGTACTTC.

The chain joins TRBV10-1 to TRBJ2-7; D remains unclear. CDR1 and CDR2 from the germline V gene are WNHNN and SYGVQD (reference sequence). There are 12 residues in the CDR3. V lost 2 bases and J 2 bases, leaving 4 bases between the germline ends. In DNA, the CDR3 is TGCGCCAGCAGTGAGGGGACCTACGAGCAGTACTTC. It is translated as CASSEGTYEQYF.

The chain carries TRBV27 and TRBJ1-5; TRBD1 matches 7 bases. V was pared by 6 bases and J by 3 bases, with 11 bases of the junction left unmatched. The CDR3 is 16 amino acids. Germline assignment: CDR1 MNHEY and CDR2 SMNVEV (reference sequence). DNA for the CDR3: TGTGCCAGCAGGCGATTGACAGGGTCCTCCAATCAGCCCCAGCATTTT. It is translated as CASRRLTGSSNQPQHF.

V usage is TRBV19 and J usage is TRBJ1-4, with unresolved D. The V end was cut by 3 bases, the J end by 8 bases, with 13 bases between. Germline CDR1 reads LNHDA; CDR2 reads SQIVND (reference sequence). The CDR3 consists of 14 residues. This CDR3 reads CASSMSRRSEKLFF. The CDR3 DNA reads TGTGCCAGTAGTATGTCCCGGAGGTCCGAAAAACTGTTTTTT.

The chain couples TRBV5-1 to TRBJ2-2, with TRBD1 matching over 9 bases. The CDR3 loop spans 15 amino acids. With 6 bases clipped from V and 1 base from J, the junction kept 4 bases outside the gene matches. Per germline, CDR1 SGHRS and CDR2 YFSETQ. CDR3 coding DNA: TGCGCCAGCAAACCGGGACAGGGGAACACCGGGGAGCTGTTTTTT. Translation: CASKPGQGNTGELFF.

The sample holds one count of this clone. The chain couples TRBV25-1 to TRBJ2-4, with D perhaps matching TRBD1 or TRBD2 (5 bases each). V was trimmed by 3 bases and J by 0 bases, leaving 6 bases between them. The CDR3 is 14 residues long. Germline V gene lookup returns CDR1 MGHDK and CDR2 SYGVNS. CDR3: CASSDGTAKNIQYF. As DNA, the CDR3 is TGTGCCAGCAGTGATGGGACAGCCAAAAACATTCAGTACTTC.

The rearrangement joins TRBV7-2 to TRBJ2-1; 13 positions match TRBD2. The CDR3 is made up of 17 amino acids. Germline CDR1 reads SGHTA; CDR2 reads FQGNSA. V trimming: 5 bases; J trimming: 6 bases; junction bases outside the gene matches: 10. The CDR3 nucleotides read TGTGCCAGCAGCCGACTGACTAGCGGGAGGAAAGGCAATGAGCAGTTCTTC. Translation gives CASSRLTSGRKGNEQFF.

The chain recombines TRBV5-6 with TRBJ2-2; the D call may be TRBD1 or TRBD2 (6 bases each). V gave up 2 bases and J gave up 6 bases, with 8 bases separating them. CDR1 and CDR2 (germline): SGHDT, YYEEEE. The CDR3 is made up of 13 amino acids. The CDR3 region is CASSLRGAGELFF. In DNA, the CDR3 is TGTGCCAGCAGCTTAAGGGGGGCCGGGGAGCTGTTTTTT. The whole variable domain, remainder taken from reference TRBV5-6 and TRBJ2-2, is DAGVTQSPTHLIKTRGQQVTLRCSPKSGHDTVSWYQQALGQGPQFIFQYYEEEERQRGNFPDRFSGHQFPNYSSELNVNALLLGDSALYLCASSLRGAGELFFGEGSRLTVL.

V usage is TRBV28 and J usage is TRBJ1-5, with D perhaps TRBD1 (5 bases). Per germline, CDR1 MDHEN and CDR2 SYDVKM. Trimming stripped 8 bases from V and 3 bases from J, with 20 bases between. The CDR3 loop spans 16 amino acids. The CDR3 loop reads CASRFTRRAPNQPQHF. CDR3 nucleotides: TGTGCCAGCCGATTTACCCGCAGGGCCCCCAATCAGCCCCAGCATTTT.

The chain is built from TRBV28 and TRBJ2-1, with TRBD1 matching 10 bases. Germline lookup yields CDR1 MDHEN and CDR2 SYDVKM. CDR3 length equals 16 residues. V shed 5 bases, J shed 3 bases, and the junction held 7 bases outside the gene matches. The CDR3 DNA is TGTGCCAGCAGTCGGGGACAGGGGAGGTTCTACAATGAGCAGTTCTTC. This encodes CASSRGQGRFYNEQFF.

This clone appeared once. This rearrangement joins TRBV7-2 to TRBJ2-5; D is ambiguous. Trimming took off 4 bases at V and 2 bases at J, with 14 bases between the two ends. Germline V lookup: CDR1 SGHTA, CDR2 FQGNSA. The CDR3 consists of 15 residues. The CDR3 region is CASSSHGRAQETQYF. The CDR3 region has the DNA TGTGCCAGCAGCTCCCACGGGCGAGCACAAGAGACCCAGTACTTC.

This chain joins TRBV10-1 and TRBJ2-3; no reliable D call. Germline V lookup: CDR1 WNHNN, CDR2 SYGVQD (reference sequence). There are 14 residues in the CDR3. The V end lost 1 base, the J end lost 2 bases, and 7 bases lay between the germline ends. In DNA, the CDR3 is TGCGCCAGCAGTGAGTTGGCAGTCACAGATACGCAGTATTTT. It specifies CASSELAVTDTQYF.